The 3 T cell receptor beta chains presented below share a single source sample, sequenced in a study of blood T cell repertoires in COVID-19. Here immunoSEQ multiplex PCR was the method, and the copy in TCRdb shows in-frame clones only, minus some. This table holds over 110,000 clones, about 87% found once. The specimen was PBMCs or T cells enriched from blood (not recorded which). The origin of the receptors is a man between 60 and 75 years old who had recovered from COVID-19.

The chain joins TRBV7-2 to TRBJ2-5; TRBD2 might be the D (5 bases). There are 17 residues in the CDR3. Germline V lookup: CDR1 SGHTA, CDR2 FQGNSA. The V end lost 4 bases, the J end lost 0 bases, and 18 bases lay between the germline ends. CDR3 nucleotide sequence: TGTGCCAGCAGCTCCACTAGGAGAGCATTGTACCAAGAGACCCAGTACTTC. This translates into CASSSTRRALYQETQYF. Based on the CDR3 plus reference TRBV7-2 and TRBJ2-5, the full variable domain is GAGVSQSPSNKVTEKGKDVELRCDPISGHTALYWYRQSLGQGLEFLIYFQGNSAPDKSGLPSDRFSAERTGGSVSTLTIQRTQQEDSAVYLCASSSTRRALYQETQYFGPGTRLLVL.

The rearrangement joins TRBV24-1 to TRBJ2-5, with TRBD1 matching over 10 bases. Trimming removed 7 bases from V and 4 bases from J; junction bases left unmatched: 5. The germline CDR1 and CDR2 sequences are KGHDR and SFDVKD. This CDR3 has 14 residues. CDR3 loop: CATRDRGEGETQYF. In DNA form, the CDR3 reads TGTGCCACCAGGGACAGGGGGGAGGGAGAGACCCAGTACTTC.

The CDR3 loop reads CASRQQGRGSYNEQFF. Written as DNA, the CDR3 is TGTGCCAGCAGACAACAGGGAAGGGGCTCCTACAATGAGCAGTTCTTC. The rearrangement links TRBV28 to TRBJ2-1, with a weak D call TRBD1 (6 bases). Trimming left V 6 bases short and J 0 bases short, with 15 bases between. The germline gives CDR1 MDHEN, CDR2 SYDVKM. The CDR3 sequence is 16 residues long.